The present T cell receptor (beta chain) was sequenced within a study of PD-1 blockade in classical Hodgkin lymphoma. Study observations and caveats: Patients who began taking nivolumab under 1 year after ASCT were left out.

Comments on this clone: Its target is not known.

Using immunoSEQ multiplex PCR, the repertoire was profiled, and TCRdb retains in-frame clones only, with some absent. The repertoire holds 20,000 to 25,000 clones, with 73% as singletons. Trimming stripped 9 bases from V and 6 bases from J, with 12 bases between. This CDR3 has 11 residues. Germline V gives CDR1 MNHEY, CDR2 SVGAGI. The patients all showed relapse after autologous stem cell transplantation, while their brentuximab vedotin exposure varied. The chain links TRBV6-5 to TRBJ2-7; a possible D gene is TRBD1 (5 bases). This material consisted of peripheral blood mononuclear cells (PBMCs), taken before the second cycle of nivolumab. The clonotype was recovered from a human donor with classical Hodgkin lymphoma. The CDR3 DNA follows: TGTGCCAGTGGGTGGCAGGGCGAGCAGTACTTC. It translates to CASGWQGEQYF.